This paragraph reports one T cell receptor (beta chain). This sample is part of a study of blood T cell repertoires in COVID-19. Study details: PBMCs, B-cell-depleted T cells, or T cells were the source of the cDNA or gDNA that made up the material.

Here immunoSEQ multiplex PCR was the method, and the copy in TCRdb shows in-frame clones only, minus some. The top ten clones hold around 1.1% of a sample with 400,000 or so clones, 80% to 90% of them seen once. What was sequenced was PBMCs or T cells enriched from blood (not recorded which). This receptor was identified in a young man who had recovered from COVID-19.

The CDR3, as DNA: TGTGCCAGCAGCTATACAGGGAGTAATGAAAAACTGTTTTTT. It codes for CASSYTGSNEKLFF. V and J are TRBV5-5 and TRBJ1-4, with D perhaps matching TRBD1 (6 bases). Germline CDR1 and CDR2: SGHKS and YYEKEE (reference sequence). Trimming pared 3 bases from V and 4 bases from J, leaving 10 bases between. This CDR3 has 14 residues. The entire variable domain, with the rest obtained from reference TRBV5-5 and TRBJ1-4, is as follows: DAGVTQSPTHLIKTRGQQVTLRCSPISGHKSVSWYQQVLGQGPQFIFQYYEKEERGRGNFPDRFSARQFPNYSSELNVNALLLGDSALYLCASSYTGSNEKLFFGSGTQLSVL.